This T cell receptor (beta chain) stems from a study of T cells in Graves' hyperthyroidism and ophthalmopathy. TCR beta CDR3 regions were amplified from RNA transcripts. Initially, a first-round RT-PCR of the TCR CDR3 employed the HTBI primer set. Using its own MiXCR run on the multiplex PCR reads, TCRdb lists one record per CDR3 protein. The sample carries around 600,000 distinct CDR3 sequences, roughly 15% recorded once. Germline assignment: CDR1 SGHDN and CDR2 FVKESK. V lost 2 bases and J lost 4; bases outside the gene matches: 8. The CDR3 runs 16 residues. This clonotype showed up many times. Sequencing was done on a sample of blood. V usage is TRBV14 and J usage is TRBJ2-5; TRBD1 matches 9 bases. The sequence derives from a woman in her forties or fifties with Graves' ophthalmopathy. The CDR3 sequence is CASSQRNRGLRETQYF. The DNA for the CDR3 is TGTGCCAGCAGCCAAAGAAACAGGGGGCTACGAGAGACCCAGTACTTC.